Following are 32 T cell receptor beta chains from one sample sequenced in a study of T cell responses to AZD1222 COVID-19 vaccine. This table comes from immunoSEQ multiplex PCR, and its TCRdb copy is limited to in-frame clones, with some not included. Among 95,000 to 150,000 clones listed, about 90% were seen once. Sequencing used peripheral blood, obtained on day 0 of AZD1222 vaccination. The receptors shown here come from an adult in good health.

This rearrangement joins TRBV5-1 to TRBJ2-5; no definite D call. In germline, CDR1 is SGHRS, CDR2 YFSETQ. Trimming cost V 2 bases and J 1 base, with 0 bases left between them. The CDR3 extends over 11 amino acids. Here the CDR3 DNA reads TGCGCCAGCAGCTTCCAAGAGACCCAGTACTTC. Encoded protein: CASSFQETQYF.

This chain connects TRBV11-3 to TRBJ2-1; 10 bases agree with TRBD1. The CDR3 covers 17 residues. Germline V CDR1 and CDR2: SGHNT, YENEEA. V was clipped by 2 bases and J by 9 bases; unmatched bases: 13. In DNA, the CDR3 is TGTGCCAGCAGCTTACGAATCGGGACAGGGGTTTCGAGTGAGCAGTTCTTC. Translating gives CASSLRIGTGVSSEQFF.

CDR3 coding DNA: TGCGCCAGCAGCTCGCCACAAGTCACAGATACGCAGTATTTT. Translating it yields CASSSPQVTDTQYF. The rearrangement uses TRBV5-1 and TRBJ2-3; D not resolved. V lost 3 bases to trimming and J lost 2 bases, with 10 bases between them. The CDR3 consists of 14 residues. Germline values: CDR1 SGHRS, CDR2 YFSETQ.

The chain is built from TRBV19 and TRBJ1-5, with TRBD1 matching over 10 bases. The CDR3 loop spans 15 amino acids. V lost 6 bases, J lost 3 bases, and 5 bases stayed unmatched. CDR1 is LNHDA and CDR2 is SQIVND in the germline V gene (reference sequence). CDR3 region: CASRKDRGFNQPQHF. The CDR3 DNA follows: TGTGCCAGTAGAAAGGACAGGGGGTTCAATCAGCCCCAGCATTTT.

V usage is TRBV2 and J usage is TRBJ1-1; D is uncertain. Germline CDR1 SNHLY, CDR2 FYNNEI. The length of the CDR3 is 12 residues. Trimming took 7 bases from V and 5 from J, leaving 11 bases between them. The CDR3 here is CASTKGVTEAFF. The CDR3 DNA follows: TGTGCCAGCACTAAGGGTGTGACTGAAGCTTTCTTT.

On this clone itself: The sample holds other DNA sequences that translate to the same CDR3. This chain joins TRBV18 and TRBJ1-1; tentative D call: TRBD1 (6 bases). The V end was cut by 0 bases, the J end by 9 bases, with 8 bases between. The germline gives CDR1 KGHSH, CDR2 LQKENI. The CDR3 is 12 residues long. CDR3 sequence (DNA): TGTGCCAGCTCACCACCAGACAGGCAAGCTTTCTTT. Protein product: CASSPPDRQAFF.

The chain couples TRBV18 to TRBJ1-2; D is uncertain. This CDR3 spans 15 amino acids. V gave up 3 bases and J gave up 4 bases, with 15 bases separating them. Germline V lookup: CDR1 KGHSH, CDR2 LQKENI. This chain's CDR3 is CASSPVRGFTYGYTF. CDR3 bases: TGTGCCAGCTCACCCGTCCGGGGATTCACCTATGGCTACACCTTC.

V usage is TRBV2 and J usage is TRBJ2-2; the D gene is possibly TRBD2 (6 bases). The CDR3 length is 16 residues. Germline V gene lookup returns CDR1 SNHLY and CDR2 FYNNEI. V was clipped by 4 bases and J by 0 bases, with 12 bases between them. CDR3 sequence (DNA): TGTGCCAGCAGTGTTTTAGCGGTCGCGAACACCGGGGAGCTGTTTTTT. This codes for CASSVLAVANTGELFF.

J is TRBJ1-3 and V is TRBV4-2; unclear D gene. CDR1 LGHNA and CDR2 YNFKEQ come from the germline V gene. The V gene lost 0 bases and the J gene lost 0 bases, with 6 bases spanning the gap. The CDR3 covers 15 residues. The CDR3 coding sequence is TGTGCCAGCAGCCAAGATTTTATCTCTGGAAACACCATATATTTT. Protein: CASSQDFISGNTIYF.

The chain joins TRBV12-3 or TRBV12-4 to TRBJ2-1, with D possibly being TRBD1 (6 bases). CDR3 length equals 12 residues. Trimming cost V 10 bases and J 6 bases, with 13 bases left between them. This chain's CDR3 is CANLVGGNEQFF. CDR3 bases: TGTGCCAACCTGGTAGGGGGCAATGAGCAGTTCTTC.

V is TRBV29-1 and J is TRBJ2-7, with D unresolved. Germline V gene lookup returns CDR1 SQVTM and CDR2 ANQGSEA. V was shortened by 5 bases and J by 5 bases, with 16 bases between the two germline ends. CDR3 size: 13 residues. In nucleotides, the CDR3 is TGCAGCGTTCAACTGACCCTTCGGGACGAGCAGTACTTC. The encoded protein is CSVQLTLRDEQYF.

This clone appeared a single time. This chain connects TRBV28 to TRBJ2-7, with unresolved D. Between the trimmed V and J ends, which lost 8 bases and 0 bases, there was a span of 17 bases. This CDR3 has 15 amino acids. Per the germline V gene, CDR1 is MDHEN and CDR2 is SYDVKM. The CDR3 loop is CASLRPSSGSYEQYF. Written as DNA, the CDR3 is TGTGCCAGCCTCCGCCCATCGTCGGGCTCCTACGAGCAGTACTTC.

This rearrangement joins TRBV5-1 to TRBJ2-7; D gene ambiguous. Trimming removed 0 bases from V and 2 bases from J, with 9 bases in between. The CDR3 has 14 amino acids. Germline loops: CDR1 SGHRS, CDR2 YFSETQ. CDR3 protein: CASSLGPLTYEQYF. Written as DNA, the CDR3 is TGCGCCAGCAGCTTGGGACCGCTAACCTACGAGCAGTACTTC.

The V and J genes are TRBV19 and TRBJ2-1; 9 nucleotides align to TRBD2. Germline loops: CDR1 LNHDA, CDR2 SQIVND (reference sequence). The V and J ends lost 4 bases and 4 bases, in that order; junction bases with no gene match: 8. This CDR3 has 16 amino acids. The CDR3 protein is CASSTPLAGRYNEQFF. CDR3 DNA sequence: TGTGCCAGTAGTACACCTCTAGCGGGGAGGTACAATGAGCAGTTCTTC.

V is TRBV29-1 and J is TRBJ1-1; 10 positions agree with TRBD1. CDR3 length: 11 residues. The junction had 3 bases not matched to a gene; V was cut back by 4 bases and J by 10 bases. Looked up from germline, CDR1 is SQVTM and CDR2 is ANQGSEA. The CDR3 reads CSVGGTGVAFF. CDR3 DNA: TGCAGCGTTGGAGGGACAGGGGTAGCTTTCTTT.

The rearrangement links TRBV7-9 to TRBJ2-2; D gene uncertain. The CDR3 has 16 amino acids. The germline gives CDR1 SEHNR, CDR2 FQNEAQ (reference sequence). The V end lost 5 bases, the J end lost 1 base, and 14 bases lay between the germline ends. DNA of the CDR3: TGTGCCAGCAGCGTGCTCGCGAAAATGAACACCGGGGAGCTGTTTTTT. Translating it yields CASSVLAKMNTGELFF.

DNA of the CDR3: TGCGCCAGCAGCTTGGACACAGGTGAAGGCGAGCAGTACTTC. Its translation is CASSLDTGEGEQYF. The chain carries TRBV5-1 and TRBJ2-7; the D gene is possibly TRBD1 (5 bases). CDR3 length equals 14 residues. V was pared by 0 bases and J by 6 bases, with 13 bases between. Per germline, CDR1 SGHRS and CDR2 YFSETQ.

The gene calls are TRBV7-9 and TRBJ1-4, with 10 bases that match TRBD1. The V gene end was trimmed by 2 bases and the J gene end by 8 bases; junction bases not matched to a gene: 11. From germline, CDR1 is SEHNR and CDR2 FQNEAQ (reference sequence). This CDR3 is 17 amino acids long. The CDR3 coding sequence is TGTGCCAGCAGCTTATCCGCGTTCCGGACAGGGGGAGAAAAACTGTTTTTT. It encodes CASSLSAFRTGGEKLFF.

The gene calls are TRBV27 and TRBJ1-2, with TRBD1 matching 8 bases. Germline-derived CDR1 and CDR2 are MNHEY and SMNVEV (reference sequence). The CDR3 is 16 amino acids. V lost 3 bases and J lost 4; bases outside the gene matches: 10. This CDR3 reads CASSFTTGAPGYGYTF. The CDR3 DNA follows: TGTGCCAGCAGTTTTACGACAGGGGCTCCAGGCTATGGCTACACCTTC.

The chain employs TRBV29-1 and TRBJ2-2, with D unresolved. With 4 bases removed from V and 3 bases from J, the gap between germline ends came to 12 bases. Germline values: CDR1 SQVTM, CDR2 ANQGSEA. The CDR3 loop spans 14 amino acids. CDR3 DNA: TGCAGCGTTGCGAGTCGGAGAGACACCGGGGAGCTGTTTTTT. Its protein product is CSVASRRDTGELFF.

V usage is TRBV27 and J usage is TRBJ1-4, with D hard to call. The CDR3 contains 12 residues. Trimming shortened V by 5 bases and J by 5 bases, and 6 bases separated the two germline ends. Per the germline V gene, CDR1 is MNHEY and CDR2 is SMNVEV (reference sequence). CDR3 DNA: TGTGCCAGCAGTAGGCTCAATGAAAAACTGTTTTTT. Residues: CASSRLNEKLFF.

The chain recombines TRBV7-2 with TRBJ2-3; TRBD1 or TRBD2 may be the D gene (6 bases each). Germline CDR1 SGHTA, CDR2 FQGNSA. The CDR3 covers 12 residues. The CDR3 protein is CVKGGGVDTQYF. CDR3 sequence (DNA): TGTGTCAAGGGGGGCGGGGTAGATACGCAGTATTTT.

The chain is built from TRBV24-1 and TRBJ1-4; tentatively, D is TRBD1 (6 bases). The V gene's germline CDR1 is KGHDR and CDR2 SFDVKD. The V end lost 3 bases, the J end lost 3 bases, and 10 bases lay between the germline ends. The CDR3 loop spans 15 amino acids. CDR3: CATSDTGSANEKLFF. CDR3 sequence (DNA): TGTGCCACCAGTGATACAGGGTCGGCTAATGAAAAACTGTTTTTT.

The chain is built from TRBV24-1 and TRBJ2-3, with 8 bases lining up with TRBD2. The CDR3 sequence is 14 residues long. CDR1 and CDR2 (germline): KGHDR, SFDVKD. Trimming took 2 bases from V and 6 from J; bases not matched to a gene: 3. The CDR3 DNA follows: TGTGCCACCAGTGATTCCAGGACTAGCGATACGCAGTATTTT. Translation: CATSDSRTSDTQYF.

The chain combines TRBV5-1 with TRBJ1-2; D remains ambiguous. Trimming shortened V by 3 bases and J by 5 bases, and 14 bases separated the two germline ends. Germline CDR1 reads SGHRS; CDR2 reads YFSETQ. There are 14 residues in the CDR3. Written as DNA, the CDR3 is TGCGCCAGCAGCTCCGGGATTTCGGGGTATGGCTACACCTTC. This codes for CASSSGISGYGYTF.

The CDR3 protein is CASRKDRGYTF. CDR3 coding DNA: TGCGCCAGCAGGAAGGACAGAGGCTACACCTTC. V usage is TRBV10-2 and J usage is TRBJ1-2; TRBD1 is a possible D gene (6 bases). Trimming shortened V by 6 bases and J by 8 bases, and 10 bases separated the two germline ends. The CDR3 spans 11 residues. Germline CDR1 and CDR2: WSHSY and SAAADI.

This clone was recorded once. This chain links TRBV15 with TRBJ2-5, with D possibly matching TRBD1 (5 bases). V was trimmed by 0 bases and J by 1 base, leaving 9 bases between them. This CDR3 has 15 amino acids. Per the germline V gene, CDR1 is LNHNV and CDR2 is YYDKDF (reference sequence). The CDR3 is CATSRDKGSQETQYF. DNA for the CDR3: TGTGCCACCAGCAGAGATAAGGGGTCCCAAGAGACCCAGTACTTC.

The chain recombines TRBV6-2 or TRBV6-3 with TRBJ2-3, with 10 bases matching TRBD2. The CDR3 extends over 18 amino acids. CDR1 and CDR2 (germline): MNHEY, SVGEGT. Trimming removed 0 bases from V and 0 bases from J; junction bases left unmatched: 6. CDR3 sequence reads: CASSYSKGLAASTDTQYF. In nucleotides, the CDR3 is TGTGCCAGCAGTTACTCGAAAGGACTAGCGGCTAGCACAGATACGCAGTATTTT.

The rearrangement joins TRBV24-1 to TRBJ2-7, with D tentatively TRBD1 (5 bases). V was shortened by 2 bases and J by 5 bases, with 9 bases between the two germline ends. This CDR3 has 13 amino acids. CDR1 is KGHDR and CDR2 is SFDVKD in the germline V gene. The chain's CDR3 is CATSDYRFDEQYF. The CDR3 region has the DNA TGTGCCACCAGTGATTACAGGTTTGACGAGCAGTACTTC.

This rearrangement joins TRBV19 to TRBJ1-5; no clear D gene. Germline V gene data show CDR1 as LNHDA and CDR2 as SQIVND (reference sequence). V was clipped by 6 bases and J by 2 bases, with 11 bases between them. The CDR3 contains 14 residues. CDR3 sequence (DNA): TGTGCCAGTAGGAGGGTGGTCGGCAATCAGCCCCAGCATTTT. Translation: CASRRVVGNQPQHF.

This clone showed up just once. V usage is TRBV23-1 and J usage is TRBJ2-7; TRBD1 aligns across 7 bases. TRBV23-1 is reported as an ORF; its role is uncertain. Trimming at V came to 4 bases and at J to 0 bases, leaving 6 bases not matched to a gene. CDR3 length: 15 residues. Here the CDR3 DNA reads TGCGCCAGCAGTCGGGCCGGGACAGTCTCCTACGAGCAGTACTTC. It codes for CASSRAGTVSYEQYF.

The CDR3 nucleotides read TGTGCCAGCAGTCCCGTGGGACAGGGGGTCAATCAGCCCCAGCATTTT. It is translated as CASSPVGQGVNQPQHF. V is TRBV28 and J is TRBJ1-5; 11 nucleotides align to TRBD1. The J segment lost 3 bases and the V segment lost 5 bases, leaving 6 bases of the junction unmatched. Germline V gives CDR1 MDHEN, CDR2 SYDVKM. This CDR3 contains 16 residues. The variable domain in full, completed from reference TRBV28 and TRBJ1-5, reads DVKVTQSSRYLVKRTGEKVFLECVQDMDHENMFWYRQDPGLGLRLIYFSYDVKMKEKGDIPEGYSVSREKKERFSLILESASTNQTSMYLCASSPVGQGVNQPQHFGDGTRLSIL.